This passage covers 27 T cell receptor beta chains from one sample sequenced in a study of T cell repertoires in cytomegalovirus infection. The antigens these receptors bind are not known. TCRdb processed the reads anew with MiXCR; each CDR3 protein has one entry. This sample has approximately 1,000,000 distinct CDR3 sequences, with approximately 31% found just once. Sequencing used cultured CD8+ T cells from PBMCs, obtained from culture after CMV antigen stimulation. The receptors come from a human donor in good health (CMV status not recorded). Some clones in this sample may be carry-over from other donors' samples.

The chain combines TRBV29-1 with TRBJ1-3; D might be TRBD1 (5 bases). The CDR3 length is 15 residues. From germline, CDR1 is SQVTM and CDR2 ANQGSEA. The ends were cut back, 5 bases at V and 1 base at J, with 15 bases in the middle. The CDR3 DNA reads as TGCAGCGTTACGGGGGGATTTGAGTCTGGAAACACCATATATTTT. Protein sequence: CSVTGGFESGNTIYF.

In its sample, this clonotype was seen many times. The chain carries TRBV6-1 and TRBJ1-5; no definite D call. The CDR3 is made up of 13 amino acids. Germline lookup yields CDR1 MNHNS and CDR2 SASEGT. Trimming shortened V by 7 bases and J by 1 base, and 8 bases separated the two germline ends. CDR3 sequence (DNA): TGTGCCAGCACCCTGGGGAGCAATCAGCCCCAGCATTTT. Translated: CASTLGSNQPQHF.

This rearrangement joins TRBV4-1 to TRBJ2-7; 8 bases match TRBD1. The germline gives CDR1 MGHRA, CDR2 YSYEKL. With V trimmed by 0 bases and J by 2 bases, 9 bases remained unmatched. This CDR3 spans 17 amino acids. CDR3 DNA: TGCGCCAGCAGCCAAGAGAATAGCGGACAGGGAGCCTACGAGCAGTACGTC. It encodes CASSQENSGQGAYEQYV.

This clonotype was detected ten times or more. The chain carries TRBV12-3 or TRBV12-4 and TRBJ1-1; D is unresolved. This CDR3 contains 16 residues. Trimming took 6 bases from V and 1 from J, leaving 18 bases between them. The DNA for the CDR3 is TGTGCCAGCAGATTCGGACCTTCCAGAGAGAACACTGAAGCTTTCTTT. It yields the protein CASRFGPSRENTEAFF.

V and J are TRBV6-2 or TRBV6-3 and TRBJ2-1; 7 nucleotides match TRBD2. The CDR3 runs 15 residues. The ends lost 8 bases at V and 0 bases at J; junction bases unmatched: 7. Germline V CDR1 and CDR2: MNHEY, SVGEGT. The CDR3 spells CASGGDWSSYNEQFF. CDR3 DNA sequence: TGTGCCAGCGGGGGGGACTGGTCCTCCTACAATGAGCAGTTCTTC.

V gene TRBV10-2 combines with J gene TRBJ2-7; tentatively, D is TRBD1 or TRBD2 (5 bases each). V lost 3 bases to trimming and J lost 5 bases, with 8 bases between them. The CDR3 extends over 12 amino acids. Germline CDR1 WSHSY, CDR2 SAAADI. The CDR3 loop reads CASSDPGHEQYF. The CDR3 region has the DNA TGCGCCAGCAGTGACCCGGGACACGAGCAGTACTTC.

This clonotype was recorded a few times. The genes are TRBV7-8 and TRBJ2-3; D gene ambiguous. The CDR3 sequence is 15 residues long. V lost 8 bases to trimming and J lost 2 bases, with 17 bases between them. Germline loops: CDR1 SGHVS, CDR2 FQNEAQ. CDR3 sequence (DNA): TGTGCCAGCTCCCCCGGAGTGCTAAACACAGATACGCAGTATTTT. Its protein product is CASSPGVLNTDTQYF.

Comment on this clonotype: Given a much more abundant clone one base away, this may be a read error. The gene calls are TRBV14 and TRBJ2-2, with D uncertain. The V and J ends lost 0 bases and 3 bases respectively, with 5 bases between them. This CDR3 has 14 amino acids. Germline V gene sequence: CDR1 SGHDN, CDR2 FVKESK. In DNA, the CDR3 is TGTGCCAGCAGCCAAGACACTTACACCGGGGAGCTGTTTTTT. Its protein is CASSQDTYTGELFF.

This clonotype turned up a few times. This chain connects TRBV7-2 to TRBJ2-1; the D is unclear. Germline V gene sequence: CDR1 SGHTA, CDR2 FQGNSA. CDR3 length equals 13 residues. Trimming removed 8 bases at V and 3 bases at J, with 11 bases between. For the CDR3, the DNA is TGTGCCAGCCACGGGCTAGTCTACAATGAGCAGTTCTTC. Residues: CASHGLVYNEQFF.

The chain couples TRBV27 to TRBJ1-2, with TRBD1 matching 7 bases. The CDR3 consists of 14 residues. Looked up from germline, CDR1 is MNHEY and CDR2 is SMNVEV (reference sequence). Unmatched junction bases numbered 7, after V lost 5 bases and J lost 4 bases. The CDR3 loop reads CASSTGTAGYGYTF. Here the CDR3 DNA reads TGTGCCAGCAGTACCGGGACAGCAGGCTATGGCTACACCTTC.

This clonotype occurred a few times. This chain links TRBV5-6 with TRBJ1-5; TRBD1 aligns across 8 bases. Germline V gene lookup returns CDR1 SGHDT and CDR2 YYEEEE. There are 16 residues in the CDR3. V was pared by 2 bases and J by 4 bases, with 8 bases of the junction left unmatched. The CDR3 sequence: CASSFRDRGTNQPQHF. CDR3 sequence (DNA): TGTGCCAGCAGCTTTCGTGACAGGGGAACGAATCAGCCCCAGCATTTT. The full variable domain, rest sourced from reference TRBV5-6 and TRBJ1-5, is DAGVTQSPTHLIKTRGQQVTLRCSPKSGHDTVSWYQQALGQGPQFIFQYYEEEERQRGNFPDRFSGHQFPNYSSELNVNALLLGDSALYLCASSFRDRGTNQPQHFGDGTRLSIL.

The count of this clonotype is one. CDR3 region: CASSLWDSSYGYTF. In nucleotides, the CDR3 is TGTGCCAGCAGCTTGTGGGACAGTTCCTATGGCTACACCTTC. V gene TRBV5-5 combines with J gene TRBJ1-2, with 7 nucleotides matching TRBD1. The CDR3 spans 14 residues. V lost 1 base to trimming and J lost 4 bases; unmatched junction nucleotides: 4. CDR1 and CDR2 (germline): SGHKS, YYEKEE (reference sequence).

J is TRBJ2-1 and V is TRBV5-1; the match to TRBD1 covers 10 bases. The CDR3 runs 16 residues. The germline gives CDR1 SGHRS, CDR2 YFSETQ. Trimming at V came to 0 bases and at J to 8 bases, leaving 8 bases not matched to a gene. The CDR3 DNA follows: TGCGCCAGCAGCTTGGCTTGGGACAGGGGTGTGGATGAGCAGTTCTTC. Amino acid sequence: CASSLAWDRGVDEQFF.

This clonotype was observed a handful of times. The chain links TRBV28 to TRBJ2-2, with D unresolved. Trimming took 11 bases from V and 0 from J, leaving 13 bases between them. Germline CDR1 and CDR2: MDHEN and SYDVKM. CDR3 length: 14 residues. CDR3 sequence (DNA): TGTGCCTCCTGGAGAAGTGCGAACACCGGGGAGCTGTTTTTT. Residues: CASWRSANTGELFF.

The chain recombines TRBV20-1 with TRBJ1-1; a weak D match, TRBD1 (5 bases). This CDR3 has 12 residues. Trimming left V 5 bases short and J 3 bases short, with 10 bases between. The germline gives CDR1 DFQATT, CDR2 SNEGSKA (reference sequence). CDR3 sequence: CSAPLGDTEAFF. The CDR3, as DNA: TGCAGTGCTCCTCTGGGGGACACTGAAGCTTTCTTT.

On this clonotype itself: At one end the junction does not follow the germline gene, possibly because of a read error. The CDR3 here is CASKRQGANCGYTF. The CDR3 nucleotides read TGTGCCAGCAAACGACAGGGGGCAAACTGTGGCTACACCTTC. The chain is built from TRBV6-5 and TRBJ1-2; 10 bases match TRBD1. In germline, CDR1 is MNHEY, CDR2 SVGAGI. The CDR3 loop spans 14 amino acids.

This chain links TRBV15 with TRBJ1-1; no firm D call. This CDR3 has 13 residues. Trimming stripped 3 bases from V and 6 bases from J, with 11 bases between. The germline V gene has CDR1 LNHNV and CDR2 YYDKDF (reference sequence). The CDR3 reads CATSRRGLPEAFF. The CDR3 bases are TGTGCCACCAGCAGGCGAGGGCTCCCTGAAGCTTTCTTT.

The rearrangement links TRBV19 to TRBJ1-6; weak D call: TRBD1 (5 bases). Germline V lookup: CDR1 LNHDA, CDR2 SQIVND (reference sequence). This CDR3 comprises 16 residues. V was cut by 2 bases and J by 10 bases, with 18 bases left in between. CDR3 bases: TGTGCCAGTAGTATAATCCCTCCAGGGCCGGGATCACCCCTCCACTTT. It is translated as CASSIIPPGPGSPLHF.

This clonotype was observed once. The rearrangement uses TRBV6-2 or TRBV6-3 and TRBJ1-4; 7 bases map to TRBD1. The germline CDR1 and CDR2 sequences are MNHEY and SVGEGT. This CDR3 has 16 residues. The V gene end was trimmed by 3 bases and the J gene end by 4 bases; junction bases not matched to a gene: 8. This CDR3 reads CASSYPPGQLNEKLFF. The CDR3 region has the DNA TGTGCCAGCAGTTATCCGCCGGGACAGCTTAATGAAAAACTGTTTTTT.

This clonotype has only a few counts. The chain is built from TRBV7-2 and TRBJ2-3; 8 nucleotides match TRBD2. J lost 3 bases, V lost 2 bases, and 7 bases had no gene match. CDR3 length equals 16 residues. Per the germline V gene, CDR1 is SGHTA and CDR2 is FQGNSA. This CDR3 reads CASSLNRGGGTDTQYF. DNA for the CDR3: TGTGCCAGCAGCTTAAACCGGGGGGGGGGAACAGATACGCAGTATTTT.

V is TRBV6-2 or TRBV6-3 and J is TRBJ2-7, with 8 positions matching TRBD1. This CDR3 is 15 amino acids long. Germline CDR1 reads MNHEY; CDR2 reads SVGEGT. Unmatched junction bases numbered 12, after V lost 6 bases and J lost 5 bases. As DNA, the CDR3 is TGTGCCAGCAGCCACCGACCGGACAGGGCTGACGAGCAGTACGTC. Amino acids: CASSHRPDRADEQYV.

This clonotype has just a few counts. One junction end disagrees with the germline gene, perhaps due to a read error. The genes are TRBV27 and TRBJ2-2, with D possibly being TRBD1 (6 bases). This CDR3 is 14 amino acids long. The germline V gene encodes CDR1 MNHEY and CDR2 SMNVEV (reference sequence). CDR3 in DNA: TGTGCCAGCGGTTTTCGTCACAGGGCCGGGGAGCTGTTTTTT. Its protein is CASGFRHRAGELFF.

This clonotype has just a few counts. V and J are TRBV12-5 and TRBJ1-1; 7 nucleotides agree with TRBD1. The CDR3 runs 17 residues. Germline-derived CDR1 and CDR2 are LGHNT and FRNRAP. V shed 3 bases and J 4 bases; nucleotides not matched to a gene: 14. In nucleotides, the CDR3 is TGTGCTAGTGGTTTTCCGACCCGGGACAGCCGTGGCACTGAAGCTTTCTTT. This translates into CASGFPTRDSRGTEAFF.

This clonotype appeared a few times. This sequence joins TRBV20-1 and TRBJ1-1, with TRBD1 matching 8 bases. The germline V gene encodes CDR1 DFQATT and CDR2 SNEGSKA (reference sequence). The V segment lost 3 bases and the J segment 4 bases; nucleotides outside the gene matches: 10. This CDR3 spans 15 amino acids. The DNA for the CDR3 is TGCAGTGCTAGTGACTACAGGGGGTTGGCCACTGAAGCTTTCTTT. Its protein is CSASDYRGLATEAFF.

The V and J genes are TRBV7-9 and TRBJ2-2; 7 bases map to TRBD1. With V trimmed by 4 bases and J by 3 bases, 8 bases remained unmatched. This CDR3 contains 16 residues. CDR1 and CDR2 (germline): SEHNR, FQNEAQ (reference sequence). CDR3 amino acids: CASSSPDRDDTGELFF. The CDR3 DNA follows: TGTGCCAGCAGCTCCCCAGACAGGGACGACACCGGGGAGCTGTTTTTT.

The chain is built from TRBV7-9 and TRBJ2-6; TRBD1 might be the D (6 bases). The germline V gene encodes CDR1 SEHNR and CDR2 FQNEAQ (reference sequence). The CDR3 contains 17 residues. V was trimmed by 5 bases and J by 0 bases, leaving 14 bases between them. The CDR3 reads CASSTRDNYSGANVLTF. Here the CDR3 DNA reads TGTGCCAGCAGCACCCGGGACAACTACTCTGGGGCCAACGTCCTGACTTTC.

In its sample, this clonotype was seen a few times. The CDR3 reads CSVEFEVGLTGELFF. The DNA for the CDR3 is TGCAGCGTTGAATTCGAGGTTGGGCTCACCGGGGAGCTGTTTTTT. The V and J genes are TRBV29-1 and TRBJ2-2; unclear D gene. V gave up 2 bases and J gave up 4 bases, with 14 bases separating them. Germline CDR1 reads SQVTM; CDR2 reads ANQGSEA. The CDR3 consists of 15 residues.